A selection of T cell receptor beta chains follows, all from one sample in a study of control samples from healthy donors and cancer patients. Profiling relied on immunoSEQ multiplex PCR, and the TCRdb table lists in-frame clones only, not all of them. The sample shows about 130,000 clones, 75% to 95% of them seen only once. The sequencing input was blood. All receptors derive from a man in his forties in good health. The CDR3 runs from the conserved cysteine through the conserved F or W. The D gene is left open where the match is weak. Size is omitted from some rows. Given values are once, few, many or a class for expanded clones.

v_call	j_call	clone_size	d_call	cdr3_nt	cdr3_aa
TRBV2	TRBJ1-5	-	-	TGTGCCAGCAGTAACAGGGAAACAAATCAGCCCCAGCATTTT	CASSNRETNQPQHF
TRBV19	TRBJ2-5	-	TRBD2	TGTGCCAGTAGTATAGAAACCGGGAGGCAAGAGACCCAGTACTTC	CASSIETGRQETQYF
TRBV7-9	TRBJ1-2	-	TRBD1	TGTGCCAGCAGCCTGACCGGGACAGGAGGCTATGGCCACACCTTC	CASSLTGTGGYGHTF
TRBV27	TRBJ2-3	-	TRBD1	TGTGCCAGCAGTTTGCTACTCGGGACAGGGTGGGATACGCAGTATTTT	CASSLLLGTGWDTQYF
TRBV6-6	TRBJ1-3	-	-	TGTGCCAGCAGTTACTCGGAGCAGGCGGGAAACACCATATATTTT	CASSYSEQAGNTIYF
TRBV10-3	TRBJ1-3	-	TRBD1	TGTGCCATCAGTGAAGGAGGGGGCGCGGGTTTCATATATTTT	CAISEGGGAGFIYF
TRBV24-1	TRBJ2-5	once	TRBD2	TGTGCCACCAGTGACAGTAGCGGGGGGGCCCCAGAGACCCAGTACTTC	CATSDSSGGAPETQYF
TRBV4-1	TRBJ2-2	-	TRBD2	TGCGCCAGCAGCCAGGGACTAGCGGCGAACACCGGGGAGCTGTTTTTT	CASSQGLAANTGELFF
TRBV7-8	TRBJ1-5	-	-	TGTGCCAGCAGCCCCGCGACAGGACTCAATCAGCCCCAGCATTTT	CASSPATGLNQPQHF
TRBV14	TRBJ1-1	-	-	TGTGCCAGCAGCCAAGGGGGCTCCGTTTATAAGTTCATGAACACTGAAGCTTTCTTT	CASSQGGSVYKFMNTEAFF
TRBV9	TRBJ2-1	-	TRBD2	TGTGCCAGCAGCTCTAGTGGGACTACGGAGCAGTTCTTC	CASSSSGTTEQFF
TRBV11-2	TRBJ1-6	-	-	TGTGCCAGCAGCTTGACAGGAGGTTCACCCCTCCACTTT	CASSLTGGSPLHF
TRBV12-5	TRBJ1-1	once	-	TGTGCTGGTATCGGGGGAGGCACTGAAGCTTTCTTT	CAGIGGGTEAFF
TRBV7-9	TRBJ2-7	-	-	TGTGCCAGCAGCTTAGTAGGCAAGGAAGAGCAGTACTTC	CASSLVGKEEQYF
TRBV4-1	TRBJ2-7	-	TRBD1	TGCGCCAGCAGCCTCAGTCCCGGGACAGGTTACGAGCAGTACTTC	CASSLSPGTGYEQYF